One sample yielded the 8 T cell receptor beta chains listed below, sequenced in a study of CD8+ T cells in alopecia areata. Treatment in this sample: oral pan-JAK inhibitor, 5-10 mg twice daily. It was cDNA, reverse transcribed from extracted RNA, that served as the sequencing template. The method was immunoSEQ multiplex PCR; TCRdb's version includes in-frame clones alone and lacks a portion of them. The top ten clones hold 13% of a sample with 120,000 to 150,000 clones, about 85% of them seen once. The material was CD8+ T cells sorted from blood, obtained at week 4, from a patient treated with tofacitinib. The receptors were gathered from a human donor with alopecia areata.

V gene TRBV7-9 combines with J gene TRBJ1-2, with 12 nucleotides matching TRBD1. The CDR3 spans 15 residues. CDR1 and CDR2 from the germline V gene are SEHNR and FQNEAQ (reference sequence). Trimming removed 5 bases from V and 4 bases from J; junction bases left unmatched: 5. CDR3 in amino acids: CASSAGTGGFYGYTF. The CDR3 region has the DNA TGTGCCAGCAGCGCCGGGACAGGGGGCTTCTATGGCTACACCTTC.

The CDR3 spells CASSSIPGVAYNSPLHF. Here the CDR3 DNA reads TGTGCCAGCAGTTCAATCCCAGGCGTTGCCTATAATTCACCCCTCCACTTT. The chain recombines TRBV27 with TRBJ1-6; no reliable D call. V lost 4 bases and J lost 2, with 15 bases in between. The CDR3 loop spans 17 amino acids. Germline CDR1 is MNHEY and CDR2 is SMNVEV (reference sequence).

This rearrangement joins TRBV7-9 to TRBJ2-3, with 16 bases aligning to TRBD2. Germline V gives CDR1 SEHNR, CDR2 FQNEAQ (reference sequence). This CDR3 has 19 amino acids. The ends lost 4 bases at V and 3 bases at J; junction bases unmatched: 10. For the CDR3, the DNA is TGTGCCAGCAGCTCAACCCGGGGACTAGCGGGAGGGCCTACAGATACGCAGTATTTT. Protein product: CASSSTRGLAGGPTDTQYF.

The chain employs TRBV6-5 and TRBJ2-1; D is uncertain. Germline CDR1 MNHEY, CDR2 SVGAGI. V was shortened by 8 bases and J by 4 bases, with 6 bases between the two germline ends. The CDR3 contains 11 residues. The CDR3 loop is CASGQYNEQFF. For the CDR3, the DNA is TGTGCCAGCGGGCAGTACAATGAGCAGTTCTTC.

This clone has only one observation. The chain is built from TRBV29-1 and TRBJ2-1, with D possibly TRBD1 on 6 matching bases. This CDR3 comprises 14 residues. CDR1 and CDR2 (germline): SQVTM, ANQGSEA. The ends were cut back, 7 bases at V and 1 base at J, with 14 bases in the middle. CDR3 amino acids: CSASGQSSYNEQFF. In DNA, the CDR3 is TGCAGCGCCTCCGGACAGTCGTCCTACAATGAGCAGTTCTTC.

CDR3 coding DNA: TGTGCCAGCCGCATACTCTGGGACAGGGGGCTTGGGGGCTACACCTTC. Protein product: CASRILWDRGLGGYTF. The gene calls are TRBV7-6 and TRBJ1-2, with 12 positions matching TRBD1. With V trimmed by 8 bases and J by 8 bases, 15 bases remained unmatched. This CDR3 spans 16 amino acids. Germline lookup yields CDR1 SGHVS and CDR2 FNYEAQ.

The J gene is TRBJ2-1, the V gene TRBV29-1, with D possibly being TRBD2 (6 bases). The CDR3 extends over 15 amino acids. Germline V gives CDR1 SQVTM, CDR2 ANQGSEA. V lost 2 bases to trimming and J lost 0 bases, with 11 bases between them. The CDR3 protein is CSVEPRRDSYNEQFF. Here the CDR3 DNA reads TGCAGCGTTGAACCAAGGAGGGACTCCTACAATGAGCAGTTCTTC.

A single count supports this clone. The chain uses TRBV25-1 and TRBJ2-1; D remains ambiguous. CDR3 length equals 14 residues. The germline gives CDR1 MGHDK, CDR2 SYGVNS. V shed 3 bases and J shed 4 bases, with 10 bases lying between them. The CDR3 region has the DNA TGTGCCAGCAGTGACCTGGACGCGTACAATGAGCAGTTCTTC. Translation gives CASSDLDAYNEQFF.